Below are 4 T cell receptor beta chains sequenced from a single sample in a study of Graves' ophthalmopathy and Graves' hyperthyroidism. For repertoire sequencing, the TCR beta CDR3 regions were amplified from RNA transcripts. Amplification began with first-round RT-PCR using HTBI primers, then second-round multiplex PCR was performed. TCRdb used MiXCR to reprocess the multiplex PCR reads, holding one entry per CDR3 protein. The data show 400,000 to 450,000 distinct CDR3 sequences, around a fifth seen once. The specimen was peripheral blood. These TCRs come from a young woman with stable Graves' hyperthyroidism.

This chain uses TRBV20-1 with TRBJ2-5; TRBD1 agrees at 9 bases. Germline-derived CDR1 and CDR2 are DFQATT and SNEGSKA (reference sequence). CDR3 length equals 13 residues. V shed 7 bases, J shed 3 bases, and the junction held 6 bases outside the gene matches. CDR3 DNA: TGCAGTGGGACAGGGGATTTTAAAGAGACCCAGTACTTC. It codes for CSGTGDFKETQYF.

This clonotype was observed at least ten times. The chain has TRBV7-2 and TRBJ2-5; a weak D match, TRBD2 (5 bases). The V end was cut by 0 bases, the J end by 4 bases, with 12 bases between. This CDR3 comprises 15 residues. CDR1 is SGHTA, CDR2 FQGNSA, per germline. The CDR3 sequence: CASSLAGGLVETQYF. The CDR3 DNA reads TGTGCCAGCAGCTTAGCGGGCGGGCTAGTAGAGACCCAGTACTTC.

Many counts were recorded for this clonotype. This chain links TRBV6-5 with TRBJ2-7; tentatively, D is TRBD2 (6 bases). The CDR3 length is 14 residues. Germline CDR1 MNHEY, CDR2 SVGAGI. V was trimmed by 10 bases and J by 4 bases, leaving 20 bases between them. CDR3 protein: CANSPGTETYEQYF. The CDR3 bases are TGTGCCAACTCTCCCGGGACTGAGACTTACGAGCAGTACTTC.

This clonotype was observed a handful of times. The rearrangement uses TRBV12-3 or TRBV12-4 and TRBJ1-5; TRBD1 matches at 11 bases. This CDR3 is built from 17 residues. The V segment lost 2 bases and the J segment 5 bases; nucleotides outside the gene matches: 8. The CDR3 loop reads CASSLLRTGGEDQPQHF. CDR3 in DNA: TGTGCCAGCAGTTTACTGAGGACAGGGGGCGAGGATCAGCCCCAGCATTTT.